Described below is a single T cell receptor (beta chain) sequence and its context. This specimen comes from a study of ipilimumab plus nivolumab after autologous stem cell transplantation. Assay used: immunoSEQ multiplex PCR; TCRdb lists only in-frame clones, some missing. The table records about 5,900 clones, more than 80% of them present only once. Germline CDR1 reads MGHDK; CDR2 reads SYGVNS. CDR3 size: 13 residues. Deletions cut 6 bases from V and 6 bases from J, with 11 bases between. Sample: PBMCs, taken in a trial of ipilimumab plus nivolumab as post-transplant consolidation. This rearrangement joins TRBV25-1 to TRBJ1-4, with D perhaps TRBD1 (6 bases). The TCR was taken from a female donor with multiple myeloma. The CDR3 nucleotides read TGTGCCAGCAGACGGGACACCTATGAAAAACTGTTTTTT. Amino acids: CASRRDTYEKLFF.